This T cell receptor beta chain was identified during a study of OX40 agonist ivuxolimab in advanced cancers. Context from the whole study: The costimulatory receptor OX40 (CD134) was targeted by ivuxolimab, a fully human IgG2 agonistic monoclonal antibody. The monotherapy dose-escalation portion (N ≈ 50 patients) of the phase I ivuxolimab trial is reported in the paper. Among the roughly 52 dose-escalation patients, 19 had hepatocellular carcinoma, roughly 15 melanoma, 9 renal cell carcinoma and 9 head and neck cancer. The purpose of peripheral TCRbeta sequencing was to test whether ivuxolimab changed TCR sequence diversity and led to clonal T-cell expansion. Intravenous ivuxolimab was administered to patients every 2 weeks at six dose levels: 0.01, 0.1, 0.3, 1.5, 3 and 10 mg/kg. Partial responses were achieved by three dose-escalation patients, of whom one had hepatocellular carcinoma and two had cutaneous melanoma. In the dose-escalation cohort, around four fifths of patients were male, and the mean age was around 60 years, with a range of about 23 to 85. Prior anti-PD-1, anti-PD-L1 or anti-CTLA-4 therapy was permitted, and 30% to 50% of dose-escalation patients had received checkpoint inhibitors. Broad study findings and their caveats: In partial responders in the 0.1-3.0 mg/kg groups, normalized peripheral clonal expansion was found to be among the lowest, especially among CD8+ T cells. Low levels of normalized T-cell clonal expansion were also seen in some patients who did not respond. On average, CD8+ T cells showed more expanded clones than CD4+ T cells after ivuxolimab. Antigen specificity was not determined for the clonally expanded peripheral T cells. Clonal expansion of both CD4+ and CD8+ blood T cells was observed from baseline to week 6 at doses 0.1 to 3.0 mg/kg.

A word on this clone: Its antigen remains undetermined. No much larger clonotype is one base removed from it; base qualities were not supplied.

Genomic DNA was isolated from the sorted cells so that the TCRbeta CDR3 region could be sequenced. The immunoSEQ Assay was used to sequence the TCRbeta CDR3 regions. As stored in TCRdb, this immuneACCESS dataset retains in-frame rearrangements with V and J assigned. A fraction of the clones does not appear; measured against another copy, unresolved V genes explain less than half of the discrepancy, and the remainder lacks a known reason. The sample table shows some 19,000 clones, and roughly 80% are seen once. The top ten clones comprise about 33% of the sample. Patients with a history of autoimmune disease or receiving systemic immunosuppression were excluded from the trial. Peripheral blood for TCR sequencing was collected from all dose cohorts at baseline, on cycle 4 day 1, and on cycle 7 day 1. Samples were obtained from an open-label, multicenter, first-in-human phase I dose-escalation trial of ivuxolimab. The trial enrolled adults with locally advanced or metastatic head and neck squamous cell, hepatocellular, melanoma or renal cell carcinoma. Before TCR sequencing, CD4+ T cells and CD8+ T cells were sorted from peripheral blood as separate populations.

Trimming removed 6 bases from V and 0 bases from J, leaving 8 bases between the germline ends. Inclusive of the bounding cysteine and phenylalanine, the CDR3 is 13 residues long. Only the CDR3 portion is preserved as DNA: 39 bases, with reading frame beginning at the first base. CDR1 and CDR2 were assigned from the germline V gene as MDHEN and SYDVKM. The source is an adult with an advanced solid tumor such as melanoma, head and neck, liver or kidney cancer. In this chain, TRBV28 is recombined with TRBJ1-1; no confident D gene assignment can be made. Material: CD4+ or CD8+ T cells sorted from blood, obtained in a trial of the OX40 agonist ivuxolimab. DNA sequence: TGTGCCAGCAGCCTGAATCTGAACACTGAAGCTTTCTTT. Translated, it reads CASSLNLNTEAFF.